One TCR beta chain is described in this entry. When the RNA was reverse transcribed, random hexamers were used with an input of roughly 0.45 to 1 ug. MiXCR was run by TCRdb on the immunoSEQ multiplex PCR reads, yielding one entry per CDR3 protein. Here the sample spans about 180,000 distinct CDR3 sequences, about 93% being singletons. CD8+ and CD4+ T cells circulating in blood were sequenced for TCR beta. Each Susac syndrome patient had definite or probable disease by recently defined criteria. The data stem from a study of CD8 T cells in Susac syndrome. The germline CDR1 and CDR2 sequences are SGHDT and YYEEEE. Trimming removed 1 base from V and 7 bases from J, with 15 bases in between. CDR3 length: 16 residues.

What was sequenced was CD4+ T cells from PBMCs. The chain uses TRBV5-6 and TRBJ1-6; D call uncertain. The receptor was derived from a human donor with Susac syndrome. CDR3 sequence (DNA): TGTGCCAGCAGCTTGCCTCTGGGAGGAGACAATTCACCCCTCCACTTT. It is translated as CASSLPLGGDNSPLHF.